This TCR beta chain originates from a study of T cells in Graves' hyperthyroidism and ophthalmopathy. Study-wide background: Peripheral blood was drawn at first diagnosis, prior to all treatment.

Findings of the study overall: Blood shared most expanded thyroid clonotypes above 0.001.

This CDR3 contains 15 residues. V was pared by 0 bases and J by 4 bases, with 13 bases between. The V gene's germline CDR1 is SGHRS and CDR2 YFSETQ. From RNA transcripts, TCR beta CDR3 regions were amplified. HTBI primers were used for first-round RT-PCR of the TCR CDR3. A single record per CDR3 protein comes from TCRdb applying MiXCR to the multiplex PCR reads. The sample lists around 600,000 distinct CDR3 sequences; more than 14% were seen once. Concerning this clonotype: Antigen unknown.

A patient was excluded if there was uncontrolled infection, other autoimmune disease, pregnancy or lactation. V gene TRBV5-1 combines with J gene TRBJ1-2; D perhaps matches TRBD1 (5 bases). The specimen sequenced was blood. The source of this sequence is a woman in her forties or fifties with Graves' ophthalmopathy. CDR3 region: CASSLGQPSFYGYTF. The CDR3 DNA reads TGCGCCAGCAGCTTGGGACAGCCGTCTTTCTATGGCTACACCTTC.